Included here is one T cell receptor beta chain sequence, with context. This record comes from a study of control samples from healthy donors and cancer patients. Measured with immunoSEQ multiplex PCR; TCRdb has only the in-frame clones, and not every one. The sample comprises about 220,000 clones, about 94% of which are singletons, and roughly 1.6% rests with the top ten. The clonotype was recovered from a man in his fifties or sixties in good health. The sample was blood.

CDR3 sequence reads: CASTGTGNTGELFF. CDR3 coding DNA: TGCGCCAGCACCGGGACAGGGAACACCGGGGAGCTGTTTTTT. The chain has TRBV5-1 and TRBJ2-2, with 8 bases aligning to TRBD1. This CDR3 is 14 amino acids long. The trim removed 6 bases at V and 1 base at J, leaving 2 bases unmatched. In germline, CDR1 is SGHRS, CDR2 YFSETQ.